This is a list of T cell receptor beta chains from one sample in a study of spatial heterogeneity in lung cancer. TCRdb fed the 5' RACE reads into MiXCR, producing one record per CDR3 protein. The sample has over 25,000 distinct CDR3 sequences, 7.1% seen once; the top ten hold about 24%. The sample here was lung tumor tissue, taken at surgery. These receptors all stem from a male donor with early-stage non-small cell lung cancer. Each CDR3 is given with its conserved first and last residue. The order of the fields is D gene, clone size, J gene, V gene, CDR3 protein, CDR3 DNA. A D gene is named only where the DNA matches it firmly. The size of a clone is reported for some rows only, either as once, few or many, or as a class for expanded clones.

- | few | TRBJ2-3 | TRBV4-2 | CASSQDSLDTQYF | TGTGCCAGCAGCCAGGACTCCTTGGATACGCAGTATTTT
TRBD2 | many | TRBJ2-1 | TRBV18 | CASSPPQGLAGGSFF | TGTGCCAGCTCACCACCGCAGGGACTAGCGGGGGGCTCGTTCTTC
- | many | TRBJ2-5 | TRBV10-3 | CAIRNQETQYF | TGTGCCATCAGGAACCAAGAGACCCAGTACTTC
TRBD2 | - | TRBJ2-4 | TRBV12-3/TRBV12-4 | CASSSFTSGLDIQYF | TGTGCCAGCAGTTCCTTTACTAGCGGGCTAGACATTCAGTACTTC
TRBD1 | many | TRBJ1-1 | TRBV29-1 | CSVEGIRGPPNTEAFF | TGCAGCGTTGAAGGGATCAGGGGGCCCCCGAACACTGAAGCTTTCTTT
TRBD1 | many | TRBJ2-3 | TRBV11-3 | CASSPRTGGLDTQYF | TGTGCCAGCAGCCCCCGAACAGGGGGCCTGGATACGCAGTATTTT
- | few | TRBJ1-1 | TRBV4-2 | CASSQVARGGYTEAFF | TGTGCCAGCAGCCAAGTCGCACGCGGGGGATACACTGAAGCTTTCTTT
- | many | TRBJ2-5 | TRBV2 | CASRYQETQYF | TGTGCCAGCAGGTACCAAGAGACCCAGTACTTC
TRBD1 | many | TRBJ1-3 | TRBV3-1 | CASSQAQGVSGNTIYF | TGTGCCAGCAGCCAAGCACAGGGGGTCTCTGGAAACACCATATATTTT
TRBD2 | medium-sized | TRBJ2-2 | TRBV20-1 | CSARGVLYTGELFF | TGCAGTGCCCGGGGGGTACTTTACACCGGGGAGCTGTTTTTT